The next 3 T cell receptor beta chains were all read from a single sample in a study of cytomegalovirus exposure and HLA in healthy donors. A multiplex PCR was run with 60 Vbeta primers and 13 Jbeta primers. Sequencing used immunoSEQ multiplex PCR; TCRdb keeps in-frame clones, though not all of them. The sample yields 45,000 to 70,000 clones, about 82% seen once. The specimen was PBMCs. Every receptor here comes from a man aged 30 to 45 in good health and CMV-seronegative.

The chain joins TRBV4-2 to TRBJ2-7; 7 nucleotides agree with TRBD2. The CDR3 is 16 amino acids. Per the germline V gene, CDR1 is LGHNA and CDR2 is YNFKEQ. Trimming took 0 bases from V and 5 from J; bases not matched to a gene: 10. CDR3 loop: CASSQDPWGGGNEQYF. DNA of the CDR3: TGTGCCAGCAGCCAAGACCCCTGGGGGGGTGGTAACGAGCAGTACTTC.

This clone was found once. This sequence joins TRBV2 and TRBJ1-3; possibly TRBD1 for D (5 bases). CDR3 length: 15 amino acids. CDR1 SNHLY and CDR2 FYNNEI come from the germline V gene. Trimming stripped 4 bases from V and 9 bases from J, with 19 bases between. The CDR3 coding sequence is TGTGCCAGCAGTGTTCGGGAGATTCGGGGCGGCACCATATATTTT. This encodes CASSVREIRGGTIYF.

V is TRBV4-2 and J is TRBJ2-7; 10 bases agree with TRBD2. The ends lost 1 base at V and 4 bases at J; junction bases unmatched: 7. The CDR3 spans 16 residues. Looked up from germline, CDR1 is LGHNA and CDR2 is YNFKEQ. The CDR3 protein is CASSQASLAGRYEQYF. CDR3 nucleotides: TGTGCCAGCAGCCAAGCTTCACTAGCGGGAAGATACGAGCAGTACTTC.